This T cell receptor beta chain stems from a study of blood T cell repertoires in COVID-19. Background on the study: Both acute and convalescent COVID-19 samples were obtained from the United States, Italy and Spain. The analysed material was cDNA or gDNA that came from T cells, B-cell-depleted T cells, or PBMCs.

This CDR3 region has 14 residues. V dropped 4 bases and J dropped 3 bases, with 14 bases sitting between them. Germline V gene data show CDR1 as SGHRS and CDR2 as YFSETQ. During active infection, Seattle patients enrolled and were then monitored through disease. In the study's own analysis: The assay estimated nucleated cells by amplifying reference gene primers. Repertoires were generated with immunoSEQ multiplex PCR, while TCRdb's copy carries only in-frame clones and drops some. V, J and clone size reflect that table, while D and trimming were determined from the DNA. The sample has approximately 500,000 clones, nearly 90% seen once; the top ten hold roughly 0.84%.

The sample comprised peripheral blood. This clonotype was sampled from a man aged 18-30 years with COVID-19, enrolled during active disease. The rearrangement uses TRBV5-1 and TRBJ2-7, with a weak D call TRBD2 (6 bases). This chain's CDR3 is CASSPGGTDYEQYF. DNA for the CDR3: TGCGCCAGCAGCCCCGGGGGTACGGACTACGAGCAGTACTTC.